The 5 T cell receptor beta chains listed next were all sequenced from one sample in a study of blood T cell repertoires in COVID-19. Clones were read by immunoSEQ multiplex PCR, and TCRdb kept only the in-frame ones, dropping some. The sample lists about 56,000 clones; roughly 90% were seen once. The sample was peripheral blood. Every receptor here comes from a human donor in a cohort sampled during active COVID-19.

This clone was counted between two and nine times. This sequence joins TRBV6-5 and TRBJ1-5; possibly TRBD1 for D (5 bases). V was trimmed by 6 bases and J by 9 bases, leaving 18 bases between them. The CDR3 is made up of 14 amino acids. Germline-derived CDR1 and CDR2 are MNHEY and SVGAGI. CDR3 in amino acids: CASSGDRANSPQHF. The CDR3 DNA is TGTGCCAGCAGCGGCGACAGAGCCAACTCGCCCCAGCATTTT.

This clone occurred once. The CDR3 here is CASSKTSGGEQFF. For the CDR3, the DNA is TGTGCCAGCAGCAAAACTAGCGGGGGCGAGCAGTTCTTC. The chain carries TRBV12-3 or TRBV12-4 and TRBJ2-1, with 11 bases that match TRBD2. The CDR3 has 13 amino acids. The J segment lost 10 bases and the V segment lost 6 bases, leaving 5 bases of the junction unmatched.

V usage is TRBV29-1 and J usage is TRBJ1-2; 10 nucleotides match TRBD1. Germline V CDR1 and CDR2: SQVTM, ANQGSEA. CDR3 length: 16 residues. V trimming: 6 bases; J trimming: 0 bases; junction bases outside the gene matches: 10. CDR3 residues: CSVPRLGTGANYGYTF. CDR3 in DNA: TGCAGCGTCCCCCGGCTGGGGACAGGGGCTAACTATGGCTACACCTTC.

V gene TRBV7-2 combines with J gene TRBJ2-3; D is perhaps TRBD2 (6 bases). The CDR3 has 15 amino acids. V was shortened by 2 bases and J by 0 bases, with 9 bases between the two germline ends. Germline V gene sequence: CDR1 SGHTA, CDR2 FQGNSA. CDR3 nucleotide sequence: TGTGCCAGCAGCTTATACGGGACTAGCACAGATACGCAGTATTTT. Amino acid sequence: CASSLYGTSTDTQYF.

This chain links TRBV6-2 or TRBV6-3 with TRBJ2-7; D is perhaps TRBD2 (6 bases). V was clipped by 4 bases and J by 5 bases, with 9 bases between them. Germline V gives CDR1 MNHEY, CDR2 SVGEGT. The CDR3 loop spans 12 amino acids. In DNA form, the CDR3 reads TGTGCCAGCAGTTTCGGGGGAAACGAGCAGTACTTC. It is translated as CASSFGGNEQYF.